This T cell receptor beta chain is from a study of blood T cell repertoires in COVID-19. This clone was counted between two and nine times. TCRdb's copy holds only in-frame clones and misses some; the assay was immunoSEQ multiplex PCR. This table holds some 100,000 clones, 82% found once. Per germline, CDR1 MDHEN and CDR2 SYDVKM. This CDR3 is built from 15 residues. The trim removed 7 bases at V and 8 bases at J, leaving 12 bases unmatched. The chain is built from TRBV28 and TRBJ1-4; the match to TRBD1 covers 8 bases. Material: peripheral blood. The receptor comes from a man in his forties or fifties with active or convalescent COVID-19. This CDR3 reads CASTFDRGEREKLFF. As DNA, the CDR3 is TGTGCCAGCACCTTCGACAGGGGAGAGAGGGAAAAACTGTTTTTT. Complete variable domain (other parts from reference TRBV28 and TRBJ1-4): DVKVTQSSRYLVKRTGEKVFLECVQDMDHENMFWYRQDPGLGLRLIYFSYDVKMKEKGDIPEGYSVSREKKERFSLILESASTNQTSMYLCASTFDRGEREKLFFGSGTQLSVL.